This T cell receptor (beta chain) was recovered during a study of shared clonotypes between healthy human individuals. Study-wide findings and caveats: Investigators collected only blood, and repertoires in tissues likely differ. Some clonotypes were shared by all four sorted-subset donors, while others were not shared. The non-shared ones had lower generation probabilities than the shared ones.

Of note for this clone: The antigen is not known.

A deep-level run was used for the assay. Produced via immunoSEQ multiplex PCR; TCRdb's table is partial and in-frame only. The sample holds millions of clones, 90% to 95% seen once. There are 15 residues in the CDR3. Germline V CDR1 and CDR2: SGHTA, FQGNSA. Trimming took 0 bases from V and 1 from J, leaving 9 bases between them. Specimen: naive CD4+ T cells sorted from blood. Subset denoted: CD45RA+ positively selected. The chain links TRBV7-2 to TRBJ2-5; the D is unclear. The sequence was collected from a man aged 18 to 29 in good health. The CDR3 sequence: CASSLAFGLQETQYF. The DNA of the CDR3 is TGTGCCAGCAGCTTAGCGTTCGGCCTCCAAGAGACCCAGTACTTC. The whole variable domain, remainder taken from reference TRBV7-2 and TRBJ2-5, is GAGVSQSPSNKVTEKGKDVELRCDPISGHTALYWYRQSLGQGLEFLIYFQGNSAPDKSGLPSDRFSAERTGGSVSTLTIQRTQQEDSAVYLCASSLAFGLQETQYFGPGTRLLVL.